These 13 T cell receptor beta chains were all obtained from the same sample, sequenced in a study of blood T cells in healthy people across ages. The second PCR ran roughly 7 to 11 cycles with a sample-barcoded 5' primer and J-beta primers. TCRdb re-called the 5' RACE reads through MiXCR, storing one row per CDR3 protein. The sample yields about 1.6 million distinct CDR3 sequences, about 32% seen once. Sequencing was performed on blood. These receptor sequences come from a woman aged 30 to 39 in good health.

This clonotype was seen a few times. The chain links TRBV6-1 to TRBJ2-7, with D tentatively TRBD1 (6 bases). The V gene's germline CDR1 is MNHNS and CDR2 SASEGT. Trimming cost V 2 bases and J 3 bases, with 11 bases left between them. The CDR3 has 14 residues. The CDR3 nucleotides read TGTGCCAGCAGTGAATACAGGGAGAGCTACGAGCAGTACTTC. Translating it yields CASSEYRESYEQYF.

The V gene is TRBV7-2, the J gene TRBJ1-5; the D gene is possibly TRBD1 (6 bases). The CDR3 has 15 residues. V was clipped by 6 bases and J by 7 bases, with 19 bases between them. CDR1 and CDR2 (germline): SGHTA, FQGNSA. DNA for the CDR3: TGTGCCAGCAGTCCCCAGCTCGGGGGCGAGCAGCCCCAGCATTTT. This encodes CASSPQLGGEQPQHF.

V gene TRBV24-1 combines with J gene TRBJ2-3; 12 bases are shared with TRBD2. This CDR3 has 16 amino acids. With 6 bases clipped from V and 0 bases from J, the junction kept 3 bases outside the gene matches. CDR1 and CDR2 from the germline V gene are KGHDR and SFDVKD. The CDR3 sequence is CATSRLAGASTDTQYF. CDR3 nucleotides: TGTGCCACCAGTAGACTAGCGGGAGCTAGCACAGATACGCAGTATTTT.

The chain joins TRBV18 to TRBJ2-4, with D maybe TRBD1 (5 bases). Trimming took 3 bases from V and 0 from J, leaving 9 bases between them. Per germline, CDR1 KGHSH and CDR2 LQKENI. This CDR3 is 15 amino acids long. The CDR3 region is CASSPRAIAKNIQYF. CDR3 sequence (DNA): TGTGCCAGCTCACCCAGGGCAATAGCCAAAAACATTCAGTACTTC.

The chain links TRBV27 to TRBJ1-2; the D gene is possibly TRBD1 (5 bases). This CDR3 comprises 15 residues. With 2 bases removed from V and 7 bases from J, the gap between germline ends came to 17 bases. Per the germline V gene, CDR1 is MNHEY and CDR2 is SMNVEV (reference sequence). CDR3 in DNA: TGTGCCAGCAGTTTAAGCCGACAGAACCGACGTGGCTACACCTTC. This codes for CASSLSRQNRRGYTF.

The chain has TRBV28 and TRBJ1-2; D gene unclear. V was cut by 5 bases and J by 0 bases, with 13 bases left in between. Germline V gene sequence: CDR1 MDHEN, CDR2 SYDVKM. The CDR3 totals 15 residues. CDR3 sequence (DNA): TGTGCCAGCAGTGGTGCCGACGGGACTAACTATGGCTACACCTTC. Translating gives CASSGADGTNYGYTF.

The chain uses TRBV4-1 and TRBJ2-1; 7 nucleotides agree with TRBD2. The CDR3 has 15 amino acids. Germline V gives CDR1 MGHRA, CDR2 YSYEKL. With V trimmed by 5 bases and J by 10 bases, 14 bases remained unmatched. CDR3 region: CASSYGASGVVEQFF. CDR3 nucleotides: TGCGCCAGCAGCTACGGGGCCAGCGGGGTGGTCGAGCAGTTCTTC.

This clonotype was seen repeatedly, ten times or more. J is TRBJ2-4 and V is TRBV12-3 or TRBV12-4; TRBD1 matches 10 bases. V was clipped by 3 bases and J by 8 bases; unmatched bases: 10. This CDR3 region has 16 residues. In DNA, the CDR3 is TGTGCCAGCAGTTTCTCGACAGGGGGCTTTTCTGACATTCAGTACTTC. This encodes CASSFSTGGFSDIQYF.

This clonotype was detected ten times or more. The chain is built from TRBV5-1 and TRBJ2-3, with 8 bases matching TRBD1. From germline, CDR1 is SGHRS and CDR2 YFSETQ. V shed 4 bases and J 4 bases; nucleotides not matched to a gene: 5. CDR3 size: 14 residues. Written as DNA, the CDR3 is TGCGCCAGCAGCACCGGACAGGGCCCAGATACGCAGTATTTT. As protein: CASSTGQGPDTQYF.

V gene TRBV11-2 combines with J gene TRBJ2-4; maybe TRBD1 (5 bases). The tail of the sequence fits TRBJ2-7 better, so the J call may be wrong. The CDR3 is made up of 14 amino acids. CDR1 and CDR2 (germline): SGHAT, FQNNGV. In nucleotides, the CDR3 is TGTGCCAGCAGCTTGCCCCAGGGTGTCTACGAGCAGTACTTC. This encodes CASSLPQGVYEQYF.

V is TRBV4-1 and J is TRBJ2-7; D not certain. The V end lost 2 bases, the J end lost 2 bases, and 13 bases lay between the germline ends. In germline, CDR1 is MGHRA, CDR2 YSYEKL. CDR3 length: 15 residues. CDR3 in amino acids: CASSQKPDWAYEQYF. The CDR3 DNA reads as TGCGCCAGCAGCCAAAAACCCGACTGGGCCTACGAGCAGTACTTC.

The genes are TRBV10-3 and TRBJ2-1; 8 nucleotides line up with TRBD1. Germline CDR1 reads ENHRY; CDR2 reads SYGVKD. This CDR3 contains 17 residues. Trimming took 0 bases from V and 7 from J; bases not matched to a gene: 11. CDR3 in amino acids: CAISESAGQGSGNEQFF. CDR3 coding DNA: TGTGCCATCAGTGAGTCGGCTGGACAGGGATCTGGAAATGAGCAGTTCTTC.

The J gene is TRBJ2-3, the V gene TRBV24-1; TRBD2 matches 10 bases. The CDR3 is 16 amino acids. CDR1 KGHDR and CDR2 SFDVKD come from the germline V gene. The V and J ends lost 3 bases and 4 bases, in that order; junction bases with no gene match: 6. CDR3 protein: CATSDGVAGGADTQYF. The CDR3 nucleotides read TGTGCCACCAGTGATGGTGTAGCGGGAGGAGCAGATACGCAGTATTTT.